The 22 T cell receptor beta chains given below trace back to one sample, sequenced in a study of siplizumab effects on memory and regulatory T cells. Produced via immunoSEQ multiplex PCR; TCRdb's table is partial and in-frame only. The profile shows approximately 120,000 clones, 85% to 95% of them singletons. Sample: non-Treg CD4+ T cells sorted from blood. These receptors were taken from a human donor in good health.

V and J are TRBV2 and TRBJ2-1; D ambiguous. This CDR3 is 14 amino acids long. Germline lookup yields CDR1 SNHLY and CDR2 FYNNEI. V dropped 6 bases and J dropped 4 bases, with 13 bases sitting between them. CDR3 region: CASRGGPQYNEQFF. The CDR3 DNA is TGTGCCAGCAGGGGTGGTCCCCAGTACAATGAGCAGTTCTTC.

V is TRBV19 and J is TRBJ2-1; no reliable D call. The CDR3 is made up of 19 amino acids. V lost 6 bases, J lost 4 bases, and 28 bases lay in between. Germline CDR1 reads LNHDA; CDR2 reads SQIVND (reference sequence). CDR3 in DNA: TGTGCCAGTAGCGACACCAGCCTATTCTCCGGGCCGCGATACAATGAGCAGTTCTTC. This encodes CASSDTSLFSGPRYNEQFF.

This clone was detected only a few times. V gene TRBV6-5 combines with J gene TRBJ1-4; D is uncertain. Germline CDR1 is MNHEY and CDR2 is SVGAGI. This CDR3 comprises 13 residues. V lost 8 bases and J lost 4, with 11 bases in between. The CDR3: CASGVFGNEKLFF. In DNA form, the CDR3 reads TGTGCCAGCGGGGTTTTCGGTAATGAAAAACTGTTTTTT.

This clone has a single count. The chain combines TRBV6-4 with TRBJ1-1, with D possibly matching TRBD1 (5 bases). The V gene's germline CDR1 is MRHNA and CDR2 SNTAGT. CDR3 length equals 13 residues. Trimming left V 3 bases short and J 4 bases short, with 9 bases between. The CDR3 nucleotides are TGTGCCAGCAGTGATCAGGGTGGCACTGAAGCTTTCTTT. Its protein is CASSDQGGTEAFF.

Only one count was recorded for this clone. The chain couples TRBV7-3 to TRBJ1-1; possible D gene TRBD1, 6 bases. V was cut by 0 bases and J by 1 base, with 6 bases left in between. The CDR3 sequence is 14 residues long. The germline CDR1 and CDR2 sequences are SGHTA and FQGTGA. For the CDR3, the DNA is TGTGCCAGCAGCTTAACGGGACAGAACACTGAAGCTTTCTTT. It yields the protein CASSLTGQNTEAFF. The full variable domain, with the rest looked up from reference TRBV7-3 and TRBJ1-1, is GAGVSQTPSNKVTEKGKYVELRCDPISGHTALYWYRQSLGQGPEFLIYFQGTGAADDSGLPNDRFFAVRPEGSVSTLKIQRTERGDSAVYLCASSLTGQNTEAFFGQGTRLTVV.

V usage is TRBV5-5 and J usage is TRBJ1-5; no clear D gene. This CDR3 has 13 residues. Trimming pared 4 bases from V and 5 bases from J, leaving 10 bases between. In germline, CDR1 is SGHKS, CDR2 YYEKEE (reference sequence). For the CDR3, the DNA is TGTGCCAGCAGCCCTGGTGTAGATCAGCCCCAGCATTTT. It is translated as CASSPGVDQPQHF.

V and J are TRBV9 and TRBJ2-3; D is unresolved. The CDR3 spans 16 residues. CDR1 and CDR2 from the germline V gene are SGDLS and YYNGEE. V lost 0 bases to trimming and J lost 2 bases, with 13 bases between them. The CDR3 is CASSVGWGSYTDTQYF. Written as DNA, the CDR3 is TGTGCCAGCAGCGTAGGGTGGGGATCTTACACAGATACGCAGTATTTT.

V is TRBV10-3 and J is TRBJ2-5; unclear D gene. Germline V gives CDR1 ENHRY, CDR2 SYGVKD. CDR3 length: 14 amino acids. Trimming took 6 bases from V and 0 from J, leaving 11 bases between them. This CDR3 reads CAISRTEYQETQYF. DNA of the CDR3: TGTGCCATCAGCAGGACCGAATACCAAGAGACCCAGTACTTC.

V usage is TRBV27 and J usage is TRBJ1-2; no definite D call. With 2 bases removed from V and 4 bases from J, the gap between germline ends came to 8 bases. The CDR3 sequence is 13 residues long. CDR1 MNHEY and CDR2 SMNVEV come from the germline V gene (reference sequence). Here the CDR3 reads CASSLNGFYGYTF. The CDR3 DNA is TGTGCCAGCAGTTTAAACGGTTTCTATGGCTACACCTTC.

This clone was counted a single time. The chain recombines TRBV6-4 with TRBJ1-1; D uncertain. The germline V gene has CDR1 MRHNA and CDR2 SNTAGT. The CDR3 covers 12 residues. Trimming stripped 6 bases from V and 7 bases from J, with 12 bases between. Here the CDR3 DNA reads TGTGCCAGCAGCCCACTTGGATATGAAGCTTTCTTT. Its protein is CASSPLGYEAFF.

This chain connects TRBV5-1 to TRBJ1-1; possible D gene TRBD1, 5 bases. Germline loops: CDR1 SGHRS, CDR2 YFSETQ. The CDR3 spans 13 residues. V gave up 0 bases and J gave up 3 bases, with 6 bases separating them. The CDR3 DNA reads as TGCGCCAGCAGCTTGGGAGGGGACACTGAAGCTTTCTTT. Its translation: CASSLGGDTEAFF.

The rearrangement joins TRBV6-5 to TRBJ1-2, with D possibly TRBD1 on 6 matching bases. V lost 7 bases to trimming and J lost 5 bases, with 11 bases between them. The length of the CDR3 is 12 residues. The germline V gene has CDR1 MNHEY and CDR2 SVGAGI. CDR3 coding DNA: TGTGCCAGCACCCCGGACAGATATGGCTACACCTTC. Amino acids: CASTPDRYGYTF.

The chain has TRBV7-9 and TRBJ1-1, with 7 nucleotides matching TRBD1. Per the germline V gene, CDR1 is SEHNR and CDR2 is FQNEAQ (reference sequence). Trimming removed 5 bases from V and 4 bases from J; junction bases left unmatched: 4. The CDR3 consists of 13 residues. CDR3: CASSRTGPTEAFF. CDR3 nucleotides: TGTGCCAGCAGCCGGACAGGTCCCACTGAAGCTTTCTTT.

The V call is TRBV5-4, the J call TRBJ2-7; either TRBD1 or TRBD2 may fit D (5 bases each). Germline V gene lookup returns CDR1 SGHNT and CDR2 YYREEE (reference sequence). CDR3 length: 15 amino acids. V was shortened by 4 bases and J by 3 bases, with 17 bases between the two germline ends. The DNA for the CDR3 is TGTGCCAGCAGCCCATCCGGGACGCAAGACTACGAGCAGTACTTC. The encoded protein is CASSPSGTQDYEQYF.

This rearrangement joins TRBV5-1 to TRBJ2-3; a weak D match, TRBD2 (5 bases). The CDR3 covers 16 residues. Germline V gene lookup returns CDR1 SGHRS and CDR2 YFSETQ. Deletions cut 0 bases from V and 1 base from J, with 12 bases between. CDR3 nucleotide sequence: TGCGCCAGCAGCTTGGGAGGGTTTGGGGGCACAGATACGCAGTATTTT. It is translated as CASSLGGFGGTDTQYF.

The gene calls are TRBV5-1 and TRBJ2-3, with D perhaps TRBD1 (6 bases). CDR3 length equals 14 residues. Trimming removed 0 bases at V and 8 bases at J, with 13 bases between. Germline V gene lookup returns CDR1 SGHRS and CDR2 YFSETQ. The CDR3 region has the DNA TGCGCCAGCAGCTTGGAGGCAGGGGTTACTACGCAGTATTTT. This translates into CASSLEAGVTTQYF.

The chain links TRBV5-1 to TRBJ1-2, with 7 bases aligning to TRBD1. CDR1 and CDR2 (germline): SGHRS, YFSETQ. The CDR3 covers 13 residues. Trimming cost V 4 bases and J 4 bases; bases outside gene matches: 4. The CDR3 reads CASSRGQIYGYTF. DNA of the CDR3: TGCGCCAGCAGCCGGGGACAGATCTATGGCTACACCTTC.

The chain couples TRBV19 to TRBJ1-1; unclear D gene. Trimming shortened V by 1 base and J by 5 bases, and 11 bases separated the two germline ends. The germline gives CDR1 LNHDA, CDR2 SQIVND (reference sequence). The CDR3 totals 14 residues. The CDR3 coding sequence is TGTGCCAGTAGTATAGGGTTTCTTGGGACTGAAGCTTTCTTT. Its translation is CASSIGFLGTEAFF.

The chain is built from TRBV9 and TRBJ2-2, with D perhaps matching TRBD2 (5 bases). Germline V gene lookup returns CDR1 SGDLS and CDR2 YYNGEE. The CDR3 has 15 amino acids. The ends were cut back, 2 bases at V and 3 bases at J, with 11 bases in the middle. CDR3 coding DNA: TGTGCCAGCAGCGTTAGAGGGATGGACACCGGGGAGCTGTTTTTT. It yields the protein CASSVRGMDTGELFF.

The chain recombines TRBV5-4 with TRBJ1-6, with no clear D. Trimming removed 4 bases from V and 14 bases from J, with 28 bases in between. Per the germline V gene, CDR1 is SGHNT and CDR2 is YYREEE (reference sequence). The CDR3 runs 17 residues. The DNA of the CDR3 is TGTGCCAGCAGCCCCGATTCGACAAGGTCGGTCAGTGCATCCCTCCACTTT. Residues: CASSPDSTRSVSASLHF.

The chain couples TRBV11-2 to TRBJ2-7, with unresolved D. The V end was cut by 2 bases, the J end by 7 bases, with 6 bases between. Germline CDR1 and CDR2: SGHAT and FQNNGV. The CDR3 covers 11 residues. The CDR3 nucleotides are TGTGCCAGCAGCTTATTGGGGGAGCAGTACTTC. It codes for CASSLLGEQYF.

V and J are TRBV19 and TRBJ1-5, with D perhaps matching TRBD1 (6 bases). This CDR3 spans 14 amino acids. Per the germline V gene, CDR1 is LNHDA and CDR2 is SQIVND (reference sequence). The V and J ends lost 5 bases and 2 bases respectively, with 10 bases between them. The chain's CDR3 is CASSVQGGNQPQHF. CDR3 sequence (DNA): TGTGCCAGTAGTGTACAGGGTGGCAATCAGCCCCAGCATTTT.